This section outlines one T cell receptor beta chain sequence together with its context. This receptor's antigen is unknown. Qualities for individual bases were not recorded, and no much larger clone is one base off. The CDR3 measures 15 amino acids from cysteine to phenylalanine. Left in the record is the CDR3 DNA by itself, 45 bases read in frame from the first base. Based on the germline V gene, the CDR1 and CDR2 sequences are SNHLY and FYNNEI. The V end gives up 3 bases and the J end 5 bases, leaving 7 bases in the junction not matched to a gene. RNA was extracted using the RNeasy kit, and roughly 0.45 to 1 microgram was reverse transcribed with random hexamers. The immunoSEQ multiplex PCR assay, covering 54 Vbeta and 13 Jbeta segments, was used to amplify TCR beta CDR3 regions. PCR amplification bias was corrected using a synthetic template baseline for primer optimization and computational correction. In the authors' own workflow: Only productive sequences were kept, with reads annotated to V, D and J genes according to IMGT and analyzed in immunoSEQ Analyzer. Clonality was calculated as one minus the Shannon entropy normalized by log2 of the number of productive unique sequences. Public and private clones were assessed among the 100 most prevalent clones of each patient and control. Clones were defined as Susac-specific when absent from the healthy and MS cohorts, from fewer than 1,300 published viral clones and from other ImmuneACCESS disease sequences. The raw public reads went through TCRdb reprocessing: fastp at Q25, MiXCR clone calling, in-frame beta chains kept. Rows with one shared CDR3 protein collapse into an entry with the most common genes and DNA. In this record, the V and J calls reflect TCRdb's handling and not the investigators' own analysis. The sample table holds more than 150,000 distinct CDR3 sequences, of which roughly 94% were seen once. The ten most abundant clones make up around 0.079% of the sample.

The sample belongs to a study of CD8 T cells in Susac syndrome (dated by TCRdb to about 2019). Regarding the research as a whole: Whether CD8+ T cell activation and differentiation in Susac syndrome was antigen driven was tested using repertoire sequencing.

Results and caveats for the whole study, not just this receptor: The number of individuals in the TCR sequencing and HLA analysis was acknowledged as relatively small.

Peripheral blood CD8+ and CD4+ T cells from healthy donors, Susac syndrome patients and multiple sclerosis patients were profiled using high-throughput TCR beta sequencing. Healthy donors were age- and sex-matched controls. CD8+ TEMRA cells were enriched by FACS, while bulk CD8+ and CD4+ T cells were purified by magnetic negative isolation. Blood was collected in EDTA tubes and processed within 24 hours, with PBMCs isolated through density gradient centrifugation. PBMCs destined for TCR sequencing were cryopreserved in liquid nitrogen and later thawed in a 37 °C water bath. The sorted or isolated CD4+, CD8+ and CD8+ TEMRA cells had a purity of 90% or higher.

Sequenced input: CD4+ T cells from PBMCs. The sequence was obtained from a human donor in good health. The rearrangement joined TRBV2 to TRBJ2-5; the central 9 bases match TRBD1. The CDR3 is CASSEGDRVWETQYF. The sequenced DNA: TGTGCCAGCAGTGAGGGGGACAGGGTATGGGAGACCCAGTACTTC.